This TCR beta chain was identified during a study of spatial heterogeneity in lung cancer. Study results and limitations: There were more appearances of ubiquitous expanded tumor TCRs in blood at resection than at follow-up.

The sample holds many counts of this clonotype. The target antigen is unknown. Germline V gene data show CDR1 as SQVTM and CDR2 as ANQGSEA. CDR3 length: 12 residues. V was shortened by 1 base and J by 4 bases, with 4 bases between the two germline ends. All TCR cDNA molecules were individually tagged with a unique molecular identifier. TCRdb fed the 5' RACE reads into MiXCR, producing one record per CDR3 protein. The sample records 72,000 or so distinct CDR3 sequences, 8% to 10% being singletons. Time point: blood at routine non-recurrence follow-up after resection. Unsorted whole RNA samples from tumor, nontumor lung or frozen PBMC were sequenced.

Sequenced material: PBMCs, taken at follow-up. The rearrangement uses TRBV29-1 and TRBJ2-2; D is undetermined. The TCR originated in a female donor with early-stage non-small cell lung cancer. The CDR3 DNA reads as TGCAGCGTTGAAGGGCGCACCGGGGAGCTGTTTTTT. It yields the protein CSVEGRTGELFF.